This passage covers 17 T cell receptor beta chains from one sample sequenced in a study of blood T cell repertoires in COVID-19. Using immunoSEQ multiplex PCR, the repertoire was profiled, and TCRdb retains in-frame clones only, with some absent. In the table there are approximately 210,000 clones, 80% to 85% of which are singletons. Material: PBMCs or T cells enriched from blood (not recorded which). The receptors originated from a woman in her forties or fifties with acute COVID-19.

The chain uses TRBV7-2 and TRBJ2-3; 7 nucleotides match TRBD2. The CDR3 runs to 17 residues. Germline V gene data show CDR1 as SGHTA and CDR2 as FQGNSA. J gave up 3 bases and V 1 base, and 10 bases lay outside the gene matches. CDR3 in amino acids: CASSLDFAGVMTDTQYF. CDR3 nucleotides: TGTGCCAGCAGCTTAGATTTTGCGGGAGTCATGACAGATACGCAGTATTTT. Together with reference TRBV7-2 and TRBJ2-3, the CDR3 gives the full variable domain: GAGVSQSPSNKVTEKGKDVELRCDPISGHTALYWYRQSLGQGLEFLIYFQGNSAPDKSGLPSDRFSAERTGGSVSTLTIQRTQQEDSAVYLCASSLDFAGVMTDTQYFGPGTRLTVL.

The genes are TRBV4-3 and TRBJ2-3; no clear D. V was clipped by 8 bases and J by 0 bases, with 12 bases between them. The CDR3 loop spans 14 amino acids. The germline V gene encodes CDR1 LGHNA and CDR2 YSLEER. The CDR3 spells CASSLSHSTDTQYF. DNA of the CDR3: TGCGCCAGCTCACTTTCTCACAGCACAGATACGCAGTATTTT.

As DNA, the CDR3 is TGCAGCGTTGTTCCAGGGGCCACTGAAGCTTTCTTT. Translating it yields CSVVPGATEAFF. The chain employs TRBV29-1 and TRBJ1-1; possibly TRBD1 for D (6 bases). The germline gives CDR1 SQVTM, CDR2 ANQGSEA. This CDR3 is built from 12 residues. The V and J ends lost 4 bases and 4 bases respectively, with 10 bases between them.

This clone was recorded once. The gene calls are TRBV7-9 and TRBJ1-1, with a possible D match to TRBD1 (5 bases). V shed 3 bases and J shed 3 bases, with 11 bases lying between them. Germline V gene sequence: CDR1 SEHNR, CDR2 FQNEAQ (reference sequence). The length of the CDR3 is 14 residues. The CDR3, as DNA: TGTGCCAGCAGCTTCGGAGACAGATACACTGAAGCTTTCTTT. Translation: CASSFGDRYTEAFF.

The CDR3 loop is CASSLQGAVNTEAFF. CDR3 bases: TGTGCCAGCAGCTTACAGGGGGCGGTGAACACTGAAGCTTTCTTT. This chain joins TRBV7-8 and TRBJ1-1; 8 bases are a match to TRBD1. This CDR3 is 15 amino acids long. V dropped 2 bases and J dropped 0; count of bases not matched to a gene: 2. From germline, CDR1 is SGHVS and CDR2 FQNEAQ.

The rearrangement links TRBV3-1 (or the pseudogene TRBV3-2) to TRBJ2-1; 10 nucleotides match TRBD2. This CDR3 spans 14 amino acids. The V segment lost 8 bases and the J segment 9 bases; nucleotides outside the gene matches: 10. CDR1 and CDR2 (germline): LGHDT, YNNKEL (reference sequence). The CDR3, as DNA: TGTGCCAGCGCCCGAGCGGGAGGGCGAGGTGAGCAGTTCTTC. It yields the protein CASARAGGRGEQFF.

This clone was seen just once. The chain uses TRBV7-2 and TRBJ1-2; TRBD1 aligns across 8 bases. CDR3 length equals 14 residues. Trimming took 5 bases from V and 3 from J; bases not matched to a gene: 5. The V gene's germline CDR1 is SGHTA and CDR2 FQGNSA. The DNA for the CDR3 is TGTGCCAGCAGCCCCCAGACAGGGGACTATGGCTACACCTTC. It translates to CASSPQTGDYGYTF.

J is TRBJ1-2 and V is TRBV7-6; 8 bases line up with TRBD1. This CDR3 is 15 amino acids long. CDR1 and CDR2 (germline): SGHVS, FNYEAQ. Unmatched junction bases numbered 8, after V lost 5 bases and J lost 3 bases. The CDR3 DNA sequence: TGTGCCAGCAGCGAAAATTACAGGGGGGACTATGGCTACACCTTC. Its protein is CASSENYRGDYGYTF.

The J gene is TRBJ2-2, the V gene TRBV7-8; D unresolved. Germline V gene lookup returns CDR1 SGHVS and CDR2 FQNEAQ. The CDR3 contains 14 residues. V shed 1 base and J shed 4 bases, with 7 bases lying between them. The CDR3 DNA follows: TGTGCCAGCAGCTTAGGAACGGTCACCGGGGAGCTGTTTTTT. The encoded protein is CASSLGTVTGELFF.

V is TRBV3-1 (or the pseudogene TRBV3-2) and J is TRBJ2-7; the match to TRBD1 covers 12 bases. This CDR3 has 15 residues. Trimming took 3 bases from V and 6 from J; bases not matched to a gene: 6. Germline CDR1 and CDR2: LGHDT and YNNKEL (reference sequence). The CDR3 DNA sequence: TGTGCCAGCAGCCATAACCGGGACAGGGGGCGCGAGCAGTACTTC. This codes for CASSHNRDRGREQYF.

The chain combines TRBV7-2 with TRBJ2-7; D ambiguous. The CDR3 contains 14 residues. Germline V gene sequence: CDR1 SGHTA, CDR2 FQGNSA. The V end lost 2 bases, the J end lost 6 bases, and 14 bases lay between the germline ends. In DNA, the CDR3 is TGTGCCAGCAGCTTATACCAGGCTACCAGCGAGCAGTACTTC. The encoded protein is CASSLYQATSEQYF.

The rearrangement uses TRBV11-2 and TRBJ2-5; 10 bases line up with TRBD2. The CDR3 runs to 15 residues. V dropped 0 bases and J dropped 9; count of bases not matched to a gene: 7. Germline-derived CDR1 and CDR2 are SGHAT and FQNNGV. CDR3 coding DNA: TGTGCCAGCAGCTTAGATCTAAAGCGGGGGGGCTCCCAGTACTTC. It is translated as CASSLDLKRGGSQYF.

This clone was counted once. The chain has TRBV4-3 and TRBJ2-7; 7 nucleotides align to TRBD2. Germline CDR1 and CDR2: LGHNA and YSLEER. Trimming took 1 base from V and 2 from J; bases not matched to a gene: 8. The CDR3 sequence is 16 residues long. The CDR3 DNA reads TGCGCCAGCAGCCAAGGAATGAGCGGGAACGCCTACGAGCAGTACTTC. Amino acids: CASSQGMSGNAYEQYF.

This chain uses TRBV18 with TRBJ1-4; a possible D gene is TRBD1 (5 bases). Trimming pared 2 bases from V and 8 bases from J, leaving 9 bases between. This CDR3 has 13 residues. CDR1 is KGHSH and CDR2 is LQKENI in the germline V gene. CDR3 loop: CASSPTGPEKLFF. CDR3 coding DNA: TGTGCCAGCTCACCAACAGGCCCCGAAAAACTGTTTTTT.

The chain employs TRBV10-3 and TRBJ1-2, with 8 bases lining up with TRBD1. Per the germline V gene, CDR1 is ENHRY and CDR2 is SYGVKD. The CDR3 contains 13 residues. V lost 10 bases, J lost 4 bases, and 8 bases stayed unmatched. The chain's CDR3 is CATRTGMAYGYTF. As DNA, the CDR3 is TGTGCCACCAGGACAGGGATGGCCTATGGCTACACCTTC.

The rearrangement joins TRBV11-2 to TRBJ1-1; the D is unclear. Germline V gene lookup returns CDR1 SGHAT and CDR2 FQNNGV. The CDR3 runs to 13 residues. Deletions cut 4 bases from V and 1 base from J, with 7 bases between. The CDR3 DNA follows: TGTGCCAGCAGCTCACAGCCGAACACTGAAGCTTTCTTT. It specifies CASSSQPNTEAFF.

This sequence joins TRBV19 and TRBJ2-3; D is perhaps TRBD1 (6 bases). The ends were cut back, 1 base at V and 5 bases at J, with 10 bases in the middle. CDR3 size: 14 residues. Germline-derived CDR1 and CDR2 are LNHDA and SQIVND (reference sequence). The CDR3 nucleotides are TGTGCCAGTAGTATAGGTTTAGGGGGAGATACGCAGTATTTT. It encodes CASSIGLGGDTQYF.